This T cell receptor (beta chain) is from a study of cytomegalovirus exposure and HLA in healthy donors. Findings of the study overall: According to an earlier analysis, most TCR beta V segments yielded productive rearrangements about 90% or about 30% of the time.

PCR used 60 Vbeta primers and 13 Jbeta primers. Profiling relied on immunoSEQ multiplex PCR, and the TCRdb table lists in-frame clones only, not all of them. The table includes about 140,000 clones, approximately 77% detected once. This clone was observed a single time. Its antigen is as yet unknown. The V gene lost 4 bases and the J gene lost 5 bases, with 18 bases spanning the gap. Germline values: CDR1 SGDLS, CDR2 YYNGEE. The CDR3 spans 15 residues. The source is a woman between 50 and 59 years old in good health and CMV-seronegative. This chain connects TRBV9 to TRBJ2-5; the D gene is possibly TRBD2 (5 bases). What was sequenced was PBMCs. CDR3 DNA sequence: TGTGCCAGCAGCCCTAGGGCCGGGGTGCAGGAGACCCAGTACTTC. Encoded protein: CASSPRAGVQETQYF.